This T cell receptor beta chain was captured by sequencing in a study of blood T cells in healthy people across ages. Combining a sample-barcoded 5' primer with a J-beta primer mix, a second PCR ran for 7 to 11 cycles. Each cDNA molecule was tagged by a template-switch adaptor that had 12 random nucleotides. The yield of each sample was at least 2.5 million CDR3-containing paired-end reads. TCRdb analysed the 5' RACE reads with MiXCR anew, one entry per CDR3 protein. The sample includes over 1.5 million distinct CDR3 sequences, roughly 52% of them seen just once. Whole-study results and caveats: TCR beta diversity tracked closely with naive T cell percentage.

This CDR3 is 14 amino acids long. Germline V gene data show CDR1 as DFQATT and CDR2 as SNEGSKA (reference sequence). The trim removed 5 bases at V and 8 bases at J, leaving 13 bases unmatched. With regard to this clonotype: As yet, its antigen is unknown.

This rearrangement joins TRBV20-1 to TRBJ1-2, with 8 bases fitting TRBD1. The sequence derives from a woman aged 40-49 years in good health. The sequencing input was blood. In DNA form, the CDR3 reads TGCAGTGCTTCGCGACAGGGGCCATTCTACGGCTACACCTTC. It codes for CSASRQGPFYGYTF.